This TCR beta chain was recorded in a study of blood T cell repertoires in COVID-19. The wider study: Samples of COVID-19 (acute and convalescent) were obtained from the United States, Italy and Spain.

Measured with immunoSEQ multiplex PCR; TCRdb has only the in-frame clones, and not every one. The sample holds around 58,000 clones, around 89% seen once. The sample holds one count of this clone. This sequence was found in a man in his sixties with active COVID-19. The source material was peripheral blood.

CDR3 residues: CASSPRILTGNYGYTF. The CDR3 coding sequence is TGTGCCAGCTCACCCCGAATTCTTACAGGGAACTATGGCTACACCTTC. The rearrangement links TRBV18 to TRBJ1-2; a possible D gene is TRBD1 (6 bases). CDR1 KGHSH and CDR2 LQKENI come from the germline V gene. Between the trimmed V and J ends, which lost 3 bases and 2 bases, there was a span of 16 bases. This CDR3 region has 16 residues. Looking up the rest from reference TRBV18 and TRBJ1-2 gives the full variable domain: NAGVMQNPRHLVRRRGQEARLRCSPMKGHSHVYWYRQLPEEGLKFMVYLQKENIIDESGMPKERFSAEFPKEGPSILRIQQVVRGDSAAYFCASSPRILTGNYGYTFGSGTRLTVV.